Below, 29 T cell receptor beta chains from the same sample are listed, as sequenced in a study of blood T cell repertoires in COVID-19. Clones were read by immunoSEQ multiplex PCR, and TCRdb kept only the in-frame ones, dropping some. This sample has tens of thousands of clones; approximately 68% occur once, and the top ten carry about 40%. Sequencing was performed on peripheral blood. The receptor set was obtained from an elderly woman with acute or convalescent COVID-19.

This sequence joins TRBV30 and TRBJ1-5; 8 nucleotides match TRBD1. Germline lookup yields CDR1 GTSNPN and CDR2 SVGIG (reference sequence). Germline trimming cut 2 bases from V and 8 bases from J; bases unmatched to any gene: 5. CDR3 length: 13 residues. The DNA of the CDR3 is TGTGCCTGGAGTTCAGGGGGCGAAAAGCCCCAGCATTTT. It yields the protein CAWSSGGEKPQHF. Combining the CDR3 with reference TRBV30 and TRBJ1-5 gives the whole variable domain SQTIHQWPATLVQPVGSPLSLECTVEGTSNPNLYWYRQAAGRGLQLLFYSVGIGQISSEVPQNLSASRPQDRQFILSSKKLLLSDSGFYLCAWSSGGEKPQHFGDGTRLSIL.

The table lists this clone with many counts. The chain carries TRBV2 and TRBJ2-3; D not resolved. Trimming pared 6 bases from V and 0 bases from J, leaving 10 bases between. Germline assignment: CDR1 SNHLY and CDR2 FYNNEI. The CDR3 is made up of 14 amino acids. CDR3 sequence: CASSGTISTDTQYF. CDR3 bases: TGTGCCAGCAGCGGCACTATTAGCACAGATACGCAGTATTTT.

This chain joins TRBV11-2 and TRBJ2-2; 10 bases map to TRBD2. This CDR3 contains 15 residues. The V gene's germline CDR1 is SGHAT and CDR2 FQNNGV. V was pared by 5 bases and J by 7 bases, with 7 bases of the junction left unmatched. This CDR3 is CASSPLAGGRGELFF. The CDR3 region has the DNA TGTGCCAGCAGCCCCTTAGCGGGAGGACGCGGGGAGCTGTTTTTT.

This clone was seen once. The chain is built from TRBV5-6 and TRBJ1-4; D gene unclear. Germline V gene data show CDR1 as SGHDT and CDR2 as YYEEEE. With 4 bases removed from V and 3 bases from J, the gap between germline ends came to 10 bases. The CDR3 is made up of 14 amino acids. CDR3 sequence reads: CASSRTAANEKLFF. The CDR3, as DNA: TGTGCCAGCAGCCGAACGGCGGCTAATGAAAAACTGTTTTTT.

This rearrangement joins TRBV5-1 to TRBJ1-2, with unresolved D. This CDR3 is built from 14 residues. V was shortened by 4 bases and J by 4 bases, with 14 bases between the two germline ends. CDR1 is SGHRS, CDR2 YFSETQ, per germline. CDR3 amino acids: CASSPGSPSYGYTF. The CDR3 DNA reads TGCGCCAGCAGCCCCGGGTCGCCCTCCTATGGCTACACCTTC.

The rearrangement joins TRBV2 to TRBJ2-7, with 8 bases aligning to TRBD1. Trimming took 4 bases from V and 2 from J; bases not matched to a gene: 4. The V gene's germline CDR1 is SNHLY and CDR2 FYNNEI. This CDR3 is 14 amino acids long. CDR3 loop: CASSVQQGAYEQYF. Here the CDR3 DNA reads TGTGCCAGCAGTGTACAACAGGGGGCCTACGAGCAGTACTTC.

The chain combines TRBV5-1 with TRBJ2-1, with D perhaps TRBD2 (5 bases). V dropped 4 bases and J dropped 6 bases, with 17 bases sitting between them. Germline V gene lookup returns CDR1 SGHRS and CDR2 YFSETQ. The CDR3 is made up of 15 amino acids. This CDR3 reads CASSLLANSPNEQFF. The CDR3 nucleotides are TGCGCCAGCAGCCTCCTAGCTAACAGCCCCAATGAGCAGTTCTTC.

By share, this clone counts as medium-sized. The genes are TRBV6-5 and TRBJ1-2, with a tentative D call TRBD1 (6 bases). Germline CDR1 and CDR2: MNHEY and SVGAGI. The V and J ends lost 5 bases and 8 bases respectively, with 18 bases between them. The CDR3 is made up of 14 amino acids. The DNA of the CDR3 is TGTGCCAGCAGTCCCCAAGGGGGAATACAGGGCTACACCTTC. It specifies CASSPQGGIQGYTF.

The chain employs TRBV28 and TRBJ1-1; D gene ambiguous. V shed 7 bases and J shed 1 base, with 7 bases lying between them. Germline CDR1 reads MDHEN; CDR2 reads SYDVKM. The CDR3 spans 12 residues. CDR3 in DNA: TGTGCCAGCATTGAGGGGAACACTGAAGCTTTCTTT. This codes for CASIEGNTEAFF.

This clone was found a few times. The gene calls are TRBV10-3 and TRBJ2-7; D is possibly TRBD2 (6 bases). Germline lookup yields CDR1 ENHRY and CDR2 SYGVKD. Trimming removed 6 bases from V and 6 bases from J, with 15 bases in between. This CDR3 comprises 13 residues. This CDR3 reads CAISGLQGGEQYF. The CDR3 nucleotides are TGTGCCATCAGCGGACTTCAGGGAGGCGAGCAGTACTTC.

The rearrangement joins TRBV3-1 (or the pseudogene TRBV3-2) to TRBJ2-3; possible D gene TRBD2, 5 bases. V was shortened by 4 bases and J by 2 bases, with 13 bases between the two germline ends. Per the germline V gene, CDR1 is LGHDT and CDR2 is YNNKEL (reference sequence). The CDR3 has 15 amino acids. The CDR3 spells CASSRARGFTDTQYF. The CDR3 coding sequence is TGTGCCAGCAGCCGAGCCCGGGGATTCACAGATACGCAGTATTTT.

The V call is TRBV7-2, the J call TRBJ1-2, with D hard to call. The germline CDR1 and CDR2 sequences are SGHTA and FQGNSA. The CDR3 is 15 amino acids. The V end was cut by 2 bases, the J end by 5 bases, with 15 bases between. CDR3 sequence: CASSLRSREAYGYTF. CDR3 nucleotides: TGTGCCAGCAGCTTAAGGTCACGGGAGGCGTATGGCTACACCTTC. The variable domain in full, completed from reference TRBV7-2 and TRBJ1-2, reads GAGVSQSPSNKVTEKGKDVELRCDPISGHTALYWYRQSLGQGLEFLIYFQGNSAPDKSGLPSDRFSAERTGGSVSTLTIQRTQQEDSAVYLCASSLRSREAYGYTFGSGTRLTVV.

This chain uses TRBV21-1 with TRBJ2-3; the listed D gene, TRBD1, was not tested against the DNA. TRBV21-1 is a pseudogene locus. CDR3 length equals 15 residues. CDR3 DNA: TGTGCCAGCAGCAAACTTGGACAGAGCACAGATACGCAGTATTTT. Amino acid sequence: CASSKLGQSTDTQYF.

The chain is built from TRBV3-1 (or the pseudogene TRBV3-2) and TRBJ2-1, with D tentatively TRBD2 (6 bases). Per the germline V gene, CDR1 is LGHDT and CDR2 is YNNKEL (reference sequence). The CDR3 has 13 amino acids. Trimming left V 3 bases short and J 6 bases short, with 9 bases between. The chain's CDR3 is CASSQVSGNEQFF. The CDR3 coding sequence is TGTGCCAGCAGCCAGGTTAGCGGCAATGAGCAGTTCTTC.

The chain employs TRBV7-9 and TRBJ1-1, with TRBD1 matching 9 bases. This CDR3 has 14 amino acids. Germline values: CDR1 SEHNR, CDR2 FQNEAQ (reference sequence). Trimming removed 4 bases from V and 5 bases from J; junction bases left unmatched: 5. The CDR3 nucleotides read TGTGCCAGCAGCTCCTACAGGGGGCTGACTGAAGCTTTCTTT. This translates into CASSSYRGLTEAFF.

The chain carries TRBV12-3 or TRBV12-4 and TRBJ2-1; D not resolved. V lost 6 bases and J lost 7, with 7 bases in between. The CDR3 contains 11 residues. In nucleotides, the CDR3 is TGTGCCAGCAGATTTTTAAATGAGCAGTTCTTC. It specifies CASRFLNEQFF.

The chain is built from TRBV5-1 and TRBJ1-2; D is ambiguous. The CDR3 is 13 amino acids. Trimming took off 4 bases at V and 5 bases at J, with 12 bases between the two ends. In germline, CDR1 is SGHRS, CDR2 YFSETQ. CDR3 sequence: CASSLEGRYGYTF. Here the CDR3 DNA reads TGCGCCAGCAGCCTAGAGGGAAGATATGGCTACACCTTC.

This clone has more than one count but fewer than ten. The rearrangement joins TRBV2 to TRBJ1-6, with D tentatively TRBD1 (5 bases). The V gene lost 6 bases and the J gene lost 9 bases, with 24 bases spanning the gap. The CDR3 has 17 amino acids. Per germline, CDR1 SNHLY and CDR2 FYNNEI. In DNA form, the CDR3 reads TGTGCCAGCAGCCCTAATTACTTAACAGGAGGGTCTTCACCCCTCCACTTT. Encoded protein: CASSPNYLTGGSSPLHF.

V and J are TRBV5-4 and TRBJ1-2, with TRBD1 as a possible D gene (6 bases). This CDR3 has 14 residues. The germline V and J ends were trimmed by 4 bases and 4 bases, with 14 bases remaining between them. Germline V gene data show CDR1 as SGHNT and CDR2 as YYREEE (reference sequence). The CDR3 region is CASSGKQGAYGYTF. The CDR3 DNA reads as TGTGCCAGCAGCGGAAAACAGGGCGCCTATGGCTACACCTTC.

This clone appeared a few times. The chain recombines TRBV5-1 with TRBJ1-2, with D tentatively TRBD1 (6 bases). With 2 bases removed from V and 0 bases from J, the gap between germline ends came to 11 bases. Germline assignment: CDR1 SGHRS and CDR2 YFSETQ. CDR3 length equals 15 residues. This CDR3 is CASSLGTNTNYGYTF. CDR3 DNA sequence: TGCGCCAGCAGCTTAGGGACAAATACTAACTATGGCTACACCTTC.

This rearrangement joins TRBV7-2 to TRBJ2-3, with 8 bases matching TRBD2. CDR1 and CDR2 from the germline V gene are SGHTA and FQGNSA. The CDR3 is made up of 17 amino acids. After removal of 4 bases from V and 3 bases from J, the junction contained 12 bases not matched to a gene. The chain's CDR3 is CASSSPGLGGRTDTQYF. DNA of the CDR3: TGTGCCAGCAGCTCGCCGGGACTAGGGGGGAGAACAGATACGCAGTATTTT.

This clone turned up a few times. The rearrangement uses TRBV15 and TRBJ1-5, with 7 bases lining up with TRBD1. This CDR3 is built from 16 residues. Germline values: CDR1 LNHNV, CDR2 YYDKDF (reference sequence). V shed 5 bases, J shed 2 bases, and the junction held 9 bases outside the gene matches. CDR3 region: CATSLIIDRGNQPQHF. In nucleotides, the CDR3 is TGTGCCACCAGCCTAATCATCGACAGGGGCAATCAGCCCCAGCATTTT.

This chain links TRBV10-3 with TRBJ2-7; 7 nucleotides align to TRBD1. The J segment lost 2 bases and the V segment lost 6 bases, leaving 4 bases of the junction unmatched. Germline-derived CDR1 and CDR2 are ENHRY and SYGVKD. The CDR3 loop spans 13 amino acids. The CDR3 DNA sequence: TGTGCCATCAGCGGGACAGACACCTACGAGCAGTACTTC. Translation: CAISGTDTYEQYF.

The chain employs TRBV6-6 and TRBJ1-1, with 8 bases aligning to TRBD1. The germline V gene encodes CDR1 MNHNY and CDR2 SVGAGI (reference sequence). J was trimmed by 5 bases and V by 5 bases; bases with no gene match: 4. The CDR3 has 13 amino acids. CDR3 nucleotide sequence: TGTGCCAGCAGTCAGACAGGGGAAACTGAAGCTTTCTTT. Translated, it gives CASSQTGETEAFF.

The CDR3 nucleotides are TGTGCCAGCAGTGGCGGAGGGGGGGCCACTGAAGCTTTCTTT. Protein sequence: CASSGGGGATEAFF. The chain carries TRBV6-1 and TRBJ1-1; possibly TRBD1 for D (6 bases). Germline CDR1 is MNHNS and CDR2 is SASEGT. CDR3 length: 14 residues. Trimming shortened V by 4 bases and J by 4 bases, and 13 bases separated the two germline ends.

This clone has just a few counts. The CDR3 loop reads CASSLWGDNQPQHF. The CDR3 DNA follows: TGTGCCAGCAGCTTATGGGGCGACAATCAGCCCCAGCATTTT. The chain has TRBV5-8 and TRBJ1-5, with a weak D call TRBD1 (5 bases). Trimming removed 2 bases from V and 3 bases from J, with 9 bases in between. The CDR3 totals 14 residues. Germline CDR1 and CDR2: SGHTS and YDEGEE.

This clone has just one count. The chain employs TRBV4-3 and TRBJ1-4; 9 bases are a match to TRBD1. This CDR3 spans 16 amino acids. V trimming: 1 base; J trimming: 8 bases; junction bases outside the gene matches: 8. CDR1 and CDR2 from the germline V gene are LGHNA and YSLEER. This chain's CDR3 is CASSQGKDRGLEKLFF. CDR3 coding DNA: TGCGCCAGCAGCCAAGGAAAGGACAGGGGATTGGAAAAACTGTTTTTT.

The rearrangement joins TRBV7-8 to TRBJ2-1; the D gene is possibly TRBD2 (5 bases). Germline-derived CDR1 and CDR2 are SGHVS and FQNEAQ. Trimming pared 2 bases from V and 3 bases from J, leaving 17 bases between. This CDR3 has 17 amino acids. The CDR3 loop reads CASSLNAGERIYNEQFF. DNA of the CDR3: TGTGCCAGCAGCTTAAACGCCGGAGAGCGGATCTACAATGAGCAGTTCTTC.

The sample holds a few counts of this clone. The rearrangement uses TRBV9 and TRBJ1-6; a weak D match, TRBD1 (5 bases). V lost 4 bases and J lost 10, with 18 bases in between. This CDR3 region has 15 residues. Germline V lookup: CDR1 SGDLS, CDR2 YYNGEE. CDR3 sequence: CASSPLDSYGSPLHF. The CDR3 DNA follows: TGTGCCAGCAGCCCCCTAGACAGCTATGGCTCACCCCTCCACTTT.